This T cell receptor (beta chain) was retrieved from a study of breast tumors, draining lymph nodes, adjacent tissues. Study findings and constraints: Data only fit, rather than demonstrated, lymph node origin of most tumor T cells. The data were judged consistent with most tumor T cells coming from lymph node and expanding in tumor. Tumors had less TCR diversity than lymph nodes, more than nontumor tissue.

This CDR3 has 14 residues. CDR1 and CDR2 (germline): MNHNY, SVGAGI (reference sequence). The V end lost 4 bases, the J end lost 0 bases, and 9 bases lay between the germline ends. Samples came from axillary lymph nodes draining the breast cancer. TCRdb reprocessed the multiplex PCR reads via MiXCR and lists one record per CDR3 protein. The table includes more than 200,000 distinct CDR3 sequences, 32% detected once. This clonotype was detected ten times or more. Its specificity is unknown. This TCR was sampled from a female donor with breast cancer. Some clones in this sample may be carry-over from other donors' samples. The sample taken for sequencing was axillary lymph node tissue. The chain recombines TRBV6-6 with TRBJ1-1, with a possible D match to TRBD1 (5 bases). For the CDR3, the DNA is TGTGCCAGCAGTTCGCGGGGCCTGAACACTGAAGCTTTCTTT. It is translated as CASSSRGLNTEAFF.